This T cell receptor (beta chain) was observed in a study of blood T cell repertoires in COVID-19. The overall study: Researchers got acute and convalescent COVID-19 samples from the United States, Italy and Spain. In each case, the material was cDNA or gDNA derived from T cells, B-cell-depleted T cells, or PBMCs.

The method was immunoSEQ multiplex PCR; TCRdb's version includes in-frame clones alone and lacks a portion of them. The data contain about 140,000 clones, around nine tenths of them singletons. Trimming took off 1 base at V and 6 bases at J, with 13 bases between the two ends. The germline gives CDR1 SEHNR, CDR2 FQNEAQ (reference sequence). The CDR3 extends over 15 amino acids. The clonotype comes from a human donor in a cohort sampled during active COVID-19. This rearrangement joins TRBV7-9 to TRBJ1-5; D perhaps matches TRBD1 (5 bases). The sequenced material came from peripheral blood. CDR3 amino acids: CASSLGGVGSQPQHF. CDR3 nucleotides: TGTGCCAGCAGCTTAGGGGGCGTTGGCAGTCAGCCCCAGCATTTT.